The rows below give T cell receptor beta chains drawn from one sample of a study of blood T cell repertoires in COVID-19. Measured with immunoSEQ multiplex PCR; TCRdb has only the in-frame clones, and not every one. The sample lists 250,000 to 300,000 clones, about 87% occurring once. The sample taken for sequencing was peripheral blood. These receptor sequences come from a woman aged 65 to 85 with COVID-19, enrolled during active disease. Each CDR3 is given with its conserved first and last residue. A D gene is named only where the DNA matches it firmly. Where a row states a size, it is once, few, many or the class of an expanded clone; other rows omit it.

d_call	v_call	clone_size	j_call	cdr3_nt	cdr3_aa
NA	TRBV3-1/TRBV3-2	once	TRBJ1-1	TGTGCCAGCAGCCCACGACAGAACACTGAAGCTTTCTTT	CASSPRQNTEAFF
TRBD1	TRBV6-6	NA	TRBJ1-5	TGTGCCAGCAGTCGAGGACAGGGGCTGTTTTTCGGCAATCAGCCCCAGCATTTT	CASSRGQGLFFGNQPQHF
TRBD1	TRBV15	NA	TRBJ1-2	TGTGCCACCAGCAGAGACGGGACAGGTCTAGAGAAGGGCTACACCTTC	CATSRDGTGLEKGYTF
TRBD1	TRBV28	NA	TRBJ1-6	TGTGCCAGTAGGGGACAGGAGTATTCACCCCTCCACTTT	CASRGQEYSPLHF
NA	TRBV7-9	NA	TRBJ2-3	TGTGCCAGCACGAAACAGGGAACAGATACGCAGTATTTT	CASTKQGTDTQYF
NA	TRBV21-1	NA	TRBJ1-1	TGTGCCAGCAGCAAAGCCAGGAACACTGAAGCTTTCTTT	CASSKARNTEAFF
TRBD1	TRBV5-1	NA	TRBJ1-5	TGCGCCAGCAGAACAGGACAGGGTCAGCCCCAGCATTTT	CASRTGQGQPQHF
TRBD1	TRBV28	NA	TRBJ1-1	TGTGCCAGCAGTTCGACAGGGGAACACACTGAAGCTTTCTTT	CASSSTGEHTEAFF
NA	TRBV7-9	NA	TRBJ1-2	TGTGCCAGCAGCTCGACAGGAGGTGGCTACACCTTC	CASSSTGGGYTF
TRBD2	TRBV5-5	NA	TRBJ2-7	TGTGCCAGCCACTCTGCAGCGGGGACCTTCTACGAGCAGTACTTC	CASHSAAGTFYEQYF
TRBD1	TRBV18	NA	TRBJ2-2	TGTGCCAGCTCACCACCGCAGGGGGCGCGCACCGGGGAGCTGTTTTTT	CASSPPQGARTGELFF
NA	TRBV30	NA	TRBJ1-1	TGTGCCTGGAGTGCTATTTACAGGAGGGGAGACACTGAAGCTTTCTTT	CAWSAIYRRGDTEAFF
TRBD1	TRBV19	NA	TRBJ1-3	TGTGCCAGTAACACAGGGGGCGCCGGAAACACCATATATTTT	CASNTGGAGNTIYF
NA	TRBV20-1	once	TRBJ1-6	TGCAGTGCTAGTGAGGTCAGAATGGATTCACCCCTCCACTTT	CSASEVRMDSPLHF
TRBD2	TRBV24-1	NA	TRBJ2-5	TGTGCCACCAGTGACACACTAGCGGTACAAGAGACCCAGTACTTC	CATSDTLAVQETQYF
NA	TRBV5-1	NA	TRBJ2-7	TGCGCCAGCAGCTTGGGCCAACCCGCCCTATACGAGCAGTACTTC	CASSLGQPALYEQYF
NA	TRBV5-1	few	TRBJ1-1	TGCGCCAGCAGCTTGGGACTCCTCGGCCGCACTGAAGCTTTCTTT	CASSLGLLGRTEAFF
NA	TRBV6-4	NA	TRBJ2-3	TGTGCCAGCAGCGTAGCAAAATCCGATACGCAGTATTTT	CASSVAKSDTQYF
TRBD1	TRBV3-1/TRBV3-2	NA	TRBJ1-2	TGTGCCAGCAGCCAATCGGACAGGGGAGGTGGCTACACCTTC	CASSQSDRGGGYTF
NA	TRBV25-1	few	TRBJ2-7	TGTGCCAGCTCCGGGGTGGGGATAACCTACGAGCAGTACTTC	CASSGVGITYEQYF
NA	TRBV5-4	NA	TRBJ2-1	TGTGCCAGCAGCCAGAGAAGCCCGGCGGGGTTCAATGAGCAGTTCTTC	CASSQRSPAGFNEQFF
TRBD2	TRBV7-2	once	TRBJ2-1	TGTGCCAGCAGCGCGGGACTAGAGGTCTACAATGAGCAGTTCTTC	CASSAGLEVYNEQFF
TRBD2	TRBV3-1/TRBV3-2	NA	TRBJ2-5	TGTGCCAGCAGCCAAGATACTAGCGGGAGAAAGGAGACCCAGTACTTC	CASSQDTSGRKETQYF
TRBD2	TRBV5-6	NA	TRBJ2-7	TGTGCCAGCAGCTTGGAACTAGCGGGAGACCCCTACGAGCAGTACTTC	CASSLELAGDPYEQYF
NA	TRBV24-1	NA	TRBJ2-2	TGTGCCACCAGTGATCCGGGCAGGGCGAACACCGGGGAGCTGTTTTTT	CATSDPGRANTGELFF
NA	TRBV11-3	NA	TRBJ1-3	TGTGCCAGCAGCGTTCTTTCTGGAAACACCATATATTTT	CASSVLSGNTIYF
TRBD1	TRBV12-3/TRBV12-4	NA	TRBJ2-1	TGTGCCAGCAGTCAGACAGGGACCGGTGAGCAGTTCTTC	CASSQTGTGEQFF
TRBD1	TRBV5-1	NA	TRBJ1-2	TGCGCCAGCAGCTGGAAACAGGGGGAAAATGGTGGCTACACCTTC	CASSWKQGENGGYTF
TRBD1	TRBV11-3	few	TRBJ2-3	TGTGCCAGCAGCACGACAGGGGACGGCACAGATACGCAGTATTTT	CASSTTGDGTDTQYF
TRBD1	TRBV7-9	NA	TRBJ1-2	TGTGCCAGCAGCCCTCTCGGGACAGGGTTGGGGGATGGCTACACCTTC	CASSPLGTGLGDGYTF
NA	TRBV5-6	NA	TRBJ1-3	TGTGCCAGCAGCTTGGTAGATGGACACCGAAACACCATATATTTT	CASSLVDGHRNTIYF
NA	TRBV21-1	NA	TRBJ2-3	TGTGCCAGCAGCACCGCTAGCGGAACTAGCACAGATACGCAGTATTTT	CASSTASGTSTDTQYF
TRBD1	TRBV19	NA	TRBJ1-4	TGTGCCAGTAGTTTTGGACAGGGGCTTTCAACTAATGAAAAACTGTTTTTT	CASSFGQGLSTNEKLFF
TRBD1	TRBV5-1	NA	TRBJ1-1	TGCGCCAGCAGCTCACTATTTACAGGGGGTTCGAACACTGAAGCTTTCTTT	CASSSLFTGGSNTEAFF
NA	TRBV2	NA	TRBJ1-1	TGTGCCAGCAGTGCACAGGGTGTGAACACTGAAGCTTTCTTT	CASSAQGVNTEAFF
TRBD2	TRBV7-6	NA	TRBJ2-1	TGTGCCAGCAGCTCCCCAGTGGCGGGAGGCTTTATATCCTACAATGAGCAGTTCTTC	CASSSPVAGGFISYNEQFF
TRBD2	TRBV6-5	NA	TRBJ2-7	TGTGCCAGCAGAGGACTAGCGGGTTACGAGCAGTACTTC	CASRGLAGYEQYF
NA	TRBV27	once	TRBJ1-6	TGTGCCAGCAGTCCCGGGGGGTCACCCCTCCACTTT	CASSPGGSPLHF
TRBD1	TRBV28	once	TRBJ2-1	TGTGCCAGCAGTGCCCCCCCGGGACAGGGAATCTACAATGAGCAGTTCTTC	CASSAPPGQGIYNEQFF
NA	TRBV18	NA	TRBJ2-7	TGTGCCAGCTCAAGCCCAGTGGTCGGGAGCTCCTACGAGCAGTACTTC	CASSSPVVGSSYEQYF
TRBD1	TRBV19	NA	TRBJ1-1	TGTGCCAGTATCCAAACAGGGGTCCCTTTCTTT	CASIQTGVPFF
NA	TRBV7-2	NA	TRBJ2-7	TGTGCCAGCAGCTTAGCTGGCGGGGACTACGAGCAGTACTTC	CASSLAGGDYEQYF
TRBD1	TRBV7-9	NA	TRBJ1-2	TGTGCCAGCAGCAACTGGGACAGCCCTAACTATGGCTACACCTTC	CASSNWDSPNYGYTF
TRBD1	TRBV11-1	NA	TRBJ1-1	TGTGCCAGCAGCCCGTCCCCAGGGGGCACTGAAGCTTTCTTT	CASSPSPGGTEAFF
NA	TRBV7-8	NA	TRBJ1-6	TGTGCCAGCAGCCCGGACAACGGAGGGTATTCACCCCTCCACTTT	CASSPDNGGYSPLHF
TRBD1	TRBV6-5	NA	TRBJ2-7	TGTGCCAGCAGCTCCGGGACAGTGTACGAGCAGTACTTC	CASSSGTVYEQYF
NA	TRBV19	NA	TRBJ1-5	TGTGCCAGTAGTAGGGGGGAGTATCAGCCCCAGCATTTT	CASSRGEYQPQHF
NA	TRBV2	once	TRBJ2-3	TGTGCCAGCAGTGGAGGGCGGATCACAGATACGCAGTATTTT	CASSGGRITDTQYF
TRBD1	TRBV30	NA	TRBJ1-5	TGTGCCTGGAGTGCTGACAGGGGAGGCAATCAGCCCCAGCATTTT	CAWSADRGGNQPQHF
NA	TRBV19	NA	TRBJ2-5	TGTGCCAGTAGCCCGACGGGAGTCCAAGAGACCCAGTACTTC	CASSPTGVQETQYF
NA	TRBV2	NA	TRBJ1-5	TGTGCCAGCAGGGCAGATAGCAATCAGCCCCAGCATTTT	CASRADSNQPQHF
TRBD2	TRBV3-1/TRBV3-2	NA	TRBJ2-3	TGTGCCAGCAGCTTACGACTAGCGGGATCAACAGATACGCAGTATTTT	CASSLRLAGSTDTQYF
NA	TRBV30	NA	TRBJ1-2	TGTGCCTGGAGTGTACGATGGGACACGGTTCTTGGCTACACCTTC	CAWSVRWDTVLGYTF
TRBD2	TRBV18	NA	TRBJ2-7	TGTGCCAGCTCACCAGGGGAAGCGGGAGCCTCCTACGAGCAGTACTTC	CASSPGEAGASYEQYF
TRBD1	TRBV3-1/TRBV3-2	NA	TRBJ1-6	TGTGCCAGCAGCCAACCGGGACAGGGGGCTTCACCCCTCCACTTT	CASSQPGQGASPLHF